This T cell receptor (beta chain) came from a study of blood T cells in healthy people across ages. Germline V CDR1 and CDR2: MDHEN, SYDVKM. The CDR3 runs 16 residues. Losses at the gene ends were 5 bases for V and 2 bases for J; bases not matched to a gene: 10. Per sample, extraction of total RNA gave at least 6 micrograms in every case. The authors ran a second PCR of about 6 to 11 cycles using a sample-barcoded 5' primer and a J-beta primer mix. Each cDNA molecule was tagged by a template-switch adaptor that had 12 random nucleotides. TCRdb independently ran MiXCR on the 5' RACE reads; one entry per CDR3 protein. Of more than 650,000 distinct CDR3 sequences in the sample, 20% to 30% were seen once. The same specimen was also included in a second study, on T cells of mothers and their children. That work states: Per 15 ul, 1.5 ug of RNA was used, with all extracted RNA going into cDNA synthesis.

The chain carries TRBV28 and TRBJ1-2; 8 bases agree with TRBD1. This TCR was sampled from a boy aged 5 to 17 in good health. The sequenced material came from blood. The CDR3 loop reads CASSPTVDRENYGYTF. CDR3 bases: TGTGCCAGCAGTCCCACCGTGGACAGGGAGAACTATGGCTACACCTTC.